This passage covers 2 T cell receptor beta chains from one sample sequenced in a study of T cell changes during pregnancy in multiple sclerosis. Generated by immunoSEQ multiplex PCR, the TCRdb table keeps only in-frame clones and is missing some. The repertoire has 80,000 or so clones, 92% of them found once; the top ten carry more than 1.4%. The starting material was peripheral blood, obtained before pregnancy. Receptors were obtained from a female donor with multiple sclerosis, enrolled in a pregnancy study.

This clone showed up just a few times. The chain couples TRBV30 to TRBJ1-3; possibly TRBD1 for D (5 bases). This CDR3 is 17 amino acids long. Germline V gene lookup returns CDR1 GTSNPN and CDR2 SVGIG (reference sequence). V dropped 4 bases and J dropped 1 base, with 20 bases sitting between them. In nucleotides, the CDR3 is TGTGCCTGGACAGACCTTACCCCAGGGAGGTCTGGAAACACCATATATTTT. It translates to CAWTDLTPGRSGNTIYF. Drawing the rest from reference TRBV30 and TRBJ1-3, the complete variable domain is SQTIHQWPATLVQPVGSPLSLECTVEGTSNPNLYWYRQAAGRGLQLLFYSVGIGQISSEVPQNLSASRPQDRQFILSSKKLLLSDSGFYLCAWTDLTPGRSGNTIYFGEGSWLTVV.

The V gene is TRBV7-2, the J gene TRBJ2-7, with TRBD2 matching over 11 bases. With V trimmed by 5 bases and J by 1 base, 4 bases remained unmatched. CDR1 and CDR2 (germline): SGHTA, FQGNSA. The CDR3 loop spans 15 amino acids. The CDR3 protein is CASSTTSGVSYEQYF. The DNA for the CDR3 is TGTGCCAGCAGCACGACTAGCGGGGTTTCCTACGAGCAGTACTTC.